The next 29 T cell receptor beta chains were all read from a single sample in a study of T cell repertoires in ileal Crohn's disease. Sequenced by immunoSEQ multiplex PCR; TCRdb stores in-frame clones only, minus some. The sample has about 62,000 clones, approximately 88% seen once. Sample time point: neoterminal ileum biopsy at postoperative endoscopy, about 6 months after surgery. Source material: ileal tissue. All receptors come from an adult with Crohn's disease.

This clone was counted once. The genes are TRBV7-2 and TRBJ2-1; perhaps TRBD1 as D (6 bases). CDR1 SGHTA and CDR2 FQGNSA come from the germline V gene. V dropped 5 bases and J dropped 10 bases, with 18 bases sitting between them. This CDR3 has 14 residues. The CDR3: CASSLNRARGEQFF. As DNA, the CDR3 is TGTGCCAGCAGCCTCAACAGGGCCCGGGGAGAGCAGTTCTTC.

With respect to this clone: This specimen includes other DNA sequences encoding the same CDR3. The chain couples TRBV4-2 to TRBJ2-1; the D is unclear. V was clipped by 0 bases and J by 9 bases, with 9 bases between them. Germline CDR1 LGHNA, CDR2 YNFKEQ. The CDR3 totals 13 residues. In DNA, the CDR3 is TGTGCCAGCAGCCAAGATACTTATGGTGAGCAGTTCTTC. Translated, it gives CASSQDTYGEQFF.

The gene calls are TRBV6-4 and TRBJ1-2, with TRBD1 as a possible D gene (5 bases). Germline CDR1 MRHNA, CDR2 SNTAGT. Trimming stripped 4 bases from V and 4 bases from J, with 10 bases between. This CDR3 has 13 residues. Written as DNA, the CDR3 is TGTGCCAGCAGTGCGGGGGAGACCTATGGCTACACCTTC. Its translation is CASSAGETYGYTF.

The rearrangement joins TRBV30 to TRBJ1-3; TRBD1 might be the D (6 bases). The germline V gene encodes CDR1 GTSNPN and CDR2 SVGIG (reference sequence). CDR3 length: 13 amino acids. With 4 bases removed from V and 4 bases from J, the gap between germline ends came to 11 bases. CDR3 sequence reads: CAWNGGFGNTIYF. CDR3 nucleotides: TGTGCCTGGAATGGGGGCTTCGGAAACACCATATATTTT.

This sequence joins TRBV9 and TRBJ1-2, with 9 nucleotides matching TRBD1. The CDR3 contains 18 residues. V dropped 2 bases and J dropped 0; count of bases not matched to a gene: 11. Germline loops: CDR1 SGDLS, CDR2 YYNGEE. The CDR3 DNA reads TGTGCCAGCAGCGTCGGGACAGGGCCCAAGTCAGCTAACTATGGCTACACCTTC. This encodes CASSVGTGPKSANYGYTF.

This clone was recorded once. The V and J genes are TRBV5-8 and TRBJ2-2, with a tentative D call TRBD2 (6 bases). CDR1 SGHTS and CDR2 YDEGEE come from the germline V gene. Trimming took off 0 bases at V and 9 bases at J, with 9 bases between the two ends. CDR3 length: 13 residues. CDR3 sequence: CASSLETSRELFF. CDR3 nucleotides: TGTGCCAGCAGCTTGGAGACTAGTCGGGAGCTGTTTTTT.

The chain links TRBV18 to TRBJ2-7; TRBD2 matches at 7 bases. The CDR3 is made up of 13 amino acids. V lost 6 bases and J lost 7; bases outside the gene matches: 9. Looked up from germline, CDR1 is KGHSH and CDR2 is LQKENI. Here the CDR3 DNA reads TGTGCCAGCTCCGGGGAGGGTCTCAGGGAGCAGTACTTC. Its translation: CASSGEGLREQYF.

DNA of the CDR3: TGTGCCAGCAGTAAGGTCTTCGGGGACAAGGGTGGGTCAGATACGCAGTATTTT. Protein product: CASSKVFGDKGGSDTQYF. This chain joins TRBV25-1 and TRBJ2-3, with a possible D match to TRBD1 (6 bases). Germline V CDR1 and CDR2: MGHDK, SYGVNS. Trimming left V 5 bases short and J 4 bases short, with 25 bases between. The CDR3 has 18 amino acids.

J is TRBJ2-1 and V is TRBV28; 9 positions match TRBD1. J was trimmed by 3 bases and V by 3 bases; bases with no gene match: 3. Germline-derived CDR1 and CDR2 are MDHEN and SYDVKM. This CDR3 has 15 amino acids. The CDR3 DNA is TGTGCCAGCAGTTTCGGGACAGGGCTCTACAATGAGCAGTTCTTC. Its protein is CASSFGTGLYNEQFF.

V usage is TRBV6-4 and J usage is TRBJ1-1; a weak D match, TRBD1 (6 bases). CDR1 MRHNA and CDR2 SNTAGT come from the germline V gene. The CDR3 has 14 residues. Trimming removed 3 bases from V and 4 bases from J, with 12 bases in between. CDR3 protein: CASSETGISTEAFF. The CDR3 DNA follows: TGTGCCAGCAGTGAAACAGGGATTAGCACTGAAGCTTTCTTT.

This CDR3 reads CASSQGRHTGELFF. The CDR3 nucleotides read TGCGCCAGCAGCCAAGGGCGGCACACCGGGGAGCTGTTTTTT. This rearrangement joins TRBV4-1 to TRBJ2-2; D gene uncertain. The V gene lost 1 base and the J gene lost 3 bases, with 6 bases spanning the gap. There are 14 residues in the CDR3. Germline V gene data show CDR1 as MGHRA and CDR2 as YSYEKL.

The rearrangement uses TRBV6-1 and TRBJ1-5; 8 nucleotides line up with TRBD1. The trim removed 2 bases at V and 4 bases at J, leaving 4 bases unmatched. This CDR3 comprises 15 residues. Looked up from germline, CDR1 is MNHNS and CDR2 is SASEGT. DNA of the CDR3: TGTGCCAGCAGTGAAAGGACAGGGTGGAATCAGCCCCAGCATTTT. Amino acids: CASSERTGWNQPQHF.

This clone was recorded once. The CDR3: CAWSPDRGYGYTF. The CDR3 nucleotides read TGTGCCTGGAGCCCGGACAGGGGATATGGCTACACCTTC. The rearrangement uses TRBV30 and TRBJ1-2; TRBD1 aligns across 9 bases. The J segment lost 5 bases and the V segment lost 3 bases, leaving 4 bases of the junction unmatched. Germline values: CDR1 GTSNPN, CDR2 SVGIG (reference sequence). This CDR3 is built from 13 residues.

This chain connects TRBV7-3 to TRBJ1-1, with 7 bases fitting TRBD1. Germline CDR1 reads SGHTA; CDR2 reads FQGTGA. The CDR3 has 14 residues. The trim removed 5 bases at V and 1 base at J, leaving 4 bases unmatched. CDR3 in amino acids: CASSRGDRNTEAFF. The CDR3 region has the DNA TGTGCCAGCAGCCGCGGGGACAGGAACACTGAAGCTTTCTTT.

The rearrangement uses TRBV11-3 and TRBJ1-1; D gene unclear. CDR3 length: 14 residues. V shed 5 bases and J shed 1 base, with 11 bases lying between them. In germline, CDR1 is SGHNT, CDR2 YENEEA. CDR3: CASSQQSRNTEAFF. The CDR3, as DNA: TGTGCCAGCAGCCAACAGTCGAGGAACACTGAAGCTTTCTTT.

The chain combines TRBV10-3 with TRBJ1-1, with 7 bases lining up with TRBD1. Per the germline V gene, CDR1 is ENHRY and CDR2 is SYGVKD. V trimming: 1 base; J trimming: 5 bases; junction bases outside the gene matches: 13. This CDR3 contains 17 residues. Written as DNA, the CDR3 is TGTGCCATCAGTGAGTGGTACACCCGAACAGGGGATACTGAAGCTTTCTTT. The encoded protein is CAISEWYTRTGDTEAFF.

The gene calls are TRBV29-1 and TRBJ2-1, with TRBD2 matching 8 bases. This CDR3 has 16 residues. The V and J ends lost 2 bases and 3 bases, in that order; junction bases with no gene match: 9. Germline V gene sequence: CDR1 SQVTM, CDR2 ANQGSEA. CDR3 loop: CSVETPGLVNYNEQFF. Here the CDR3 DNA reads TGCAGCGTTGAAACTCCGGGACTAGTCAACTACAATGAGCAGTTCTTC.

The CDR3 sequence is CASSQDILVSYNEQFF. The CDR3 DNA reads TGTGCCAGCAGCCAAGATATCCTAGTCTCCTACAATGAGCAGTTCTTC. This rearrangement joins TRBV14 to TRBJ2-1, with D uncertain. This CDR3 is built from 16 residues. V gave up 0 bases and J gave up 0 bases, with 9 bases separating them. Germline assignment: CDR1 SGHDN and CDR2 FVKESK.

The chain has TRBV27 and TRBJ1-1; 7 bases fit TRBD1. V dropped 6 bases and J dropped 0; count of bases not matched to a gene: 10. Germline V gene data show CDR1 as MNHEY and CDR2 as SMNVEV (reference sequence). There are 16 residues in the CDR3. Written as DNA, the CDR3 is TGTGCCAGCAGCCGAGATCCGGGACAGATGAACACTGAAGCTTTCTTT. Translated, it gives CASSRDPGQMNTEAFF.

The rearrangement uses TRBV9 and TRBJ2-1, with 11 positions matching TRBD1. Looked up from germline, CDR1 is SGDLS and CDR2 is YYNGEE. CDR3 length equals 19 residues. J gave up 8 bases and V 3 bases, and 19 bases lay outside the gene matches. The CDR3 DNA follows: TGTGCCAGCAGCGCCCCAAGAATGGGCGGACAGGGGGCGCGGGATGAGCAGTTCTTC. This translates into CASSAPRMGGQGARDEQFF.

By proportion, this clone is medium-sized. The DNA of the CDR3 is TGTGCCAGCACTATACGAGCGGGAGTGACTTTTCAGGAGCAGTTCTTC. This sequence encodes CASTIRAGVTFQEQFF. V and J are TRBV27 and TRBJ2-1; 8 bases fit TRBD2. Losses at the gene ends were 7 bases for V and 10 bases for J; bases not matched to a gene: 18. This CDR3 spans 16 amino acids. Germline V gives CDR1 MNHEY, CDR2 SMNVEV (reference sequence).

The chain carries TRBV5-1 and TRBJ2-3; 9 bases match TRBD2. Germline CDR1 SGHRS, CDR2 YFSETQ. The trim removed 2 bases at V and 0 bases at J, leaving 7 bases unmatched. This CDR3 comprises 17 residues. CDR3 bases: TGCGCCAGCAGCTTTGGGACTAGCAGCAAAAGCACAGATACGCAGTATTTT. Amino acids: CASSFGTSSKSTDTQYF.

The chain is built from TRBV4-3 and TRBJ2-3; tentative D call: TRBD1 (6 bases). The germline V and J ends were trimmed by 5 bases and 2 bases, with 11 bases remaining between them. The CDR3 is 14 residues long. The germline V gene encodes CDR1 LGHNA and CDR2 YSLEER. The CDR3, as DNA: TGCGCCAGCAGCTTTGGGGGCGACACAGATACGCAGTATTTT. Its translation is CASSFGGDTDTQYF.

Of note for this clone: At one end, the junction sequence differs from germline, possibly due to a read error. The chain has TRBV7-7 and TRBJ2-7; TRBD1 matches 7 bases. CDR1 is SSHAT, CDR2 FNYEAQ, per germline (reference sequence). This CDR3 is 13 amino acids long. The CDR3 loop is CASSRDSSYEQYF. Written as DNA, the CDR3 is TGTGCTAGCAGCCGGGACAGTTCCTACGAGCAGTACTTC. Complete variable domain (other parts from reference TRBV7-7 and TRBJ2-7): GAGVSQSPRYKVTKRGQDVTLRCDPISSHATLYWYQQALGQGPEFLTYFNYEAQPDKSGLPSDRFSAERPEGSISTLTIQRTEQRDSAMYRCASSRDSSYEQYFGPGTRLTVT.

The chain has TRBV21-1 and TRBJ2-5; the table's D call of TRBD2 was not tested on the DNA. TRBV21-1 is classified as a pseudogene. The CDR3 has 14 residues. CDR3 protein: CASSDPLGDETQYF. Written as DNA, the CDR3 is TGTGCCAGCAGCGACCCCCTCGGGGATGAGACCCAGTACTTC.

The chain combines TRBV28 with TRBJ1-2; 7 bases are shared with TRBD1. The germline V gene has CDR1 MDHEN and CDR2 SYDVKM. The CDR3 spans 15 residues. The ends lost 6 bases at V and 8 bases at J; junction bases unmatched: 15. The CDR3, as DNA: TGTGCCAGCAGCCGTCAGGGGGGCCCAGGGGAAGGCTACACCTTC. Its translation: CASSRQGGPGEGYTF.

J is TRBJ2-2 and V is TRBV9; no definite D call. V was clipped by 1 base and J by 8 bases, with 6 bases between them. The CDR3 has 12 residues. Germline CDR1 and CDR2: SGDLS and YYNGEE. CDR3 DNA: TGTGCCAGCAGCGTAAACGCGGGGGAGCTGTTTTTT. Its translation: CASSVNAGELFF.

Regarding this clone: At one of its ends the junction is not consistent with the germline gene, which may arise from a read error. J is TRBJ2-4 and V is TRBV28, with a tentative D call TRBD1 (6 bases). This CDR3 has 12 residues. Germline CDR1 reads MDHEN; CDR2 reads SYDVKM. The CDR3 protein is CASSWSSGVPLF. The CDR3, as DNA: TGTGCCAGCAGTTGGTCCTCAGGGGTCCCCCTCTTC.

Written as DNA, the CDR3 is TGTGCCACCAGCGAGGGAACCGACTACGAGCAGTACTTC. It encodes CATSEGTDYEQYF. The chain combines TRBV15 with TRBJ2-7, with TRBD2 as a possible D gene (5 bases). CDR1 is LNHNV, CDR2 YYDKDF, per germline (reference sequence). V was clipped by 5 bases and J by 3 bases, with 11 bases between them. This CDR3 spans 13 amino acids.